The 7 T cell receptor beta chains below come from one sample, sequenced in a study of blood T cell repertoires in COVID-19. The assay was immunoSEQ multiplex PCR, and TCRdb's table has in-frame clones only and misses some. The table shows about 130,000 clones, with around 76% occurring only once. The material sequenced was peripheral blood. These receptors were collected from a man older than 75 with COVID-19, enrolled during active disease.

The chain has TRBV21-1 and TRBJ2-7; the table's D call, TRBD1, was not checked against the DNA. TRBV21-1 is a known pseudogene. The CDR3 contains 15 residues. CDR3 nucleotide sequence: TGTGCCAGCAGCCGGATTGGGCTCAGAAGGTACGAGCAGTACTTC. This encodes CASSRIGLRRYEQYF.

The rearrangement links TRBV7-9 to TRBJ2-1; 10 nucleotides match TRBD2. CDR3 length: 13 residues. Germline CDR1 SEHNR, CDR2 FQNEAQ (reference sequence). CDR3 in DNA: TGTGCTTCCAAGGCTAGCGGGAGTGAAGAGCAGTTCTTC. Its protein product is CASKASGSEEQFF. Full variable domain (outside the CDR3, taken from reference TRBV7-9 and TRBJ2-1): DTGVSQNPRHKITKRGQNVTFRCDPISEHNRLYWYRQTLGQGPEFLTYFQNEAQLEKSRLLSDRFSAERPKGSFSTLEIQRTEQGDSAMYLCASKASGSEEQFFGPGTRLTVL.

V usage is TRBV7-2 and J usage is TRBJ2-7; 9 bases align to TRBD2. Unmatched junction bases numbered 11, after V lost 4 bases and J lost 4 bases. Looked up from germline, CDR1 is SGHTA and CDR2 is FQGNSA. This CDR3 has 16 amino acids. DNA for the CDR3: TGTGCCAGCAGCTCAGGGGCTAGCGGGATATCTTACGAGCAGTACTTC. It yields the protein CASSSGASGISYEQYF.

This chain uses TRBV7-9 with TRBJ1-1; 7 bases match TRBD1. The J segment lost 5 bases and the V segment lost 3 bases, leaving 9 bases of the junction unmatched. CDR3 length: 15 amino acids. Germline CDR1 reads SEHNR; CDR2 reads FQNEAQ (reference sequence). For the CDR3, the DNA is TGTGCCAGCAGCTTTGAAAGGGGGCGGTGGACTGAAGCTTTCTTT. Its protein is CASSFERGRWTEAFF.

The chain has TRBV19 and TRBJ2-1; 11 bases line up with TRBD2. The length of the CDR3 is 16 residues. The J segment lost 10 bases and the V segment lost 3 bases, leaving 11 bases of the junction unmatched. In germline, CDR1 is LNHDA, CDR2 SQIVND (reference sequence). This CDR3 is CASSMALAGGSSEQFF. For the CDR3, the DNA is TGTGCCAGTAGTATGGCCCTAGCGGGAGGTTCCAGCGAGCAGTTCTTC.

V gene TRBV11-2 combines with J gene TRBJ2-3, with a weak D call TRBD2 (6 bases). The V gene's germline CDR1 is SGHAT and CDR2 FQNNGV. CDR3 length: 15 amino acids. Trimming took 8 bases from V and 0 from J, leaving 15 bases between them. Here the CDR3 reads CASCPMGGSTDTQYF. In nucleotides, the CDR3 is TGTGCCAGCTGCCCCATGGGAGGTAGCACAGATACGCAGTATTTT.

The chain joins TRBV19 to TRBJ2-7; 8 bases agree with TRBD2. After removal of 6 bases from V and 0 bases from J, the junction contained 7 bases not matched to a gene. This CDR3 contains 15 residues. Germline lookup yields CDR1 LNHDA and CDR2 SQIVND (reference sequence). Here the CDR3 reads CASSLSGSNSYEQYF. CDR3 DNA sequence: TGTGCCAGTAGCCTGAGCGGGAGTAACTCCTACGAGCAGTACTTC. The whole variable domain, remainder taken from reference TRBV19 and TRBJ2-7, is DGGITQSPKYLFRKEGQNVTLSCEQNLNHDAMYWYRQDPGQGLRLIYYSQIVNDFQKGDIAEGYSVSREKKESFPLTVTSAQKNPTAFYLCASSLSGSNSYEQYFGPGTRLTVT.